This TCR beta chain was observed in a study of HIV-infected children after antiretroviral therapy interruption. Study in general: Children were on planned treatment interruption or continuous treatment. Recorded EBV and CMV exposure existed for most children. Samples from the continuous-treatment group were taken at weeks 0, 48 and 150.

The study, taken as a whole, reports: Minor non-naive CD45RA+ populations, like EMRA or stem memory, might contaminate naive sorts.

This clonotype is categorized as medium-sized. The antigen is undetermined. Treatment specified: PENTA 11 planned treatment interruption arm or continuous ART arm. The V end lost 6 bases, the J end lost 0 bases, and 15 bases lay between the germline ends. Germline lookup yields CDR1 DFQATT and CDR2 SNEGSKA (reference sequence). The CDR3 is 16 residues long. Unique molecular identifiers were included in an RNA-based 3' RACE TCR library. MiXCR was run by TCRdb on the 3' RACE reads, yielding one entry per CDR3 protein. Among under 50,000 distinct CDR3 sequences, roughly 4.5% were seen once, and the ten largest hold roughly 0.7%.

The chain couples TRBV20-1 to TRBJ2-6, with D perhaps given as TRBD1 or TRBD2 (5 bases each). The specimen was CD45RA+ CD4+ T cells from PBMCs, pooled from several time points, collected from a donor given antiretroviral therapy, either interrupted or continuous. Sample subset: naive CD4+ CD45RA+ CD45RO- T cells. The sequence was obtained from a pool of human donors with HIV. CDR3 sequence reads: CSAPPGPSSGANVLTF. The CDR3, as DNA: TGCAGTGCGCCTCCGGGACCTAGCTCTGGGGCCAACGTCCTGACTTTC.